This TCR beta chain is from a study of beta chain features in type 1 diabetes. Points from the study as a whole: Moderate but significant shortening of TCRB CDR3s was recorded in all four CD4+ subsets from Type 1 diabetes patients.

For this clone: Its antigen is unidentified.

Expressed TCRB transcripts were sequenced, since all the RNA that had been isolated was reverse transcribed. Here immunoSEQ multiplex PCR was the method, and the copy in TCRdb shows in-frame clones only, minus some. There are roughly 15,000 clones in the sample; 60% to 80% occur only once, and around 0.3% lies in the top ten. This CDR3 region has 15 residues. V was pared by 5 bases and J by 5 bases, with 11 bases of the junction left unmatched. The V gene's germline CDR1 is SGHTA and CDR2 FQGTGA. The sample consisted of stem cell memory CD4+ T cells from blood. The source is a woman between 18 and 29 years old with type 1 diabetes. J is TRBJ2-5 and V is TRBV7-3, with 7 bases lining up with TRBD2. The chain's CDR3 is CASSPTAGAGETQYF. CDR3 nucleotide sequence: TGTGCCAGCAGCCCCACCGCGGGAGCGGGTGAGACCCAGTACTTC.